These T cell receptor beta chains were read from a single sample in a study of T cells in localized non-small cell lung cancer. Clones were sequenced by immunoSEQ multiplex PCR, and TCRdb holds only the in-frame ones, with some missing. The sample lists tens of thousands of clones, about 89% occurring once. Sequences were derived from PBMCs, sampled before any cancer treatment. These receptors all come from a man aged 40 to 70 with stage II squamous cell lung carcinoma. The CDR3 runs from the conserved cysteine through the conserved F or W. D genes are given only for firm matches. Expanded clones get a size class; other rows say once, few or many, or leave the size out.

>TRBJ2-7|.|TRBV4-2|.
CASSPGEPSYEQYF
TGTGCCAGCAGCCCAGGAGAACCCTCCTACGAGCAGTACTTC
>TRBJ2-7|medium-sized|TRBV2|.
CASGGGPSYEQYF
TGTGCCAGCGGGGGGGGCCCGTCCTACGAGCAGTACTTC
>TRBJ1-5|.|TRBV18|.
CASSPGGDQPQHF
TGTGCCAGCTCCCCGGGAGGGGATCAACCCCAGCATTTT
>TRBJ1-2|.|TRBV5-6|.
CASSSERSYGYTF
TGTGCCAGCAGCTCGGAGCGGAGCTATGGCTACACCTTC
>TRBJ2-1|.|TRBV2|TRBD2
CASSVREIGFF
TGTGCCAGCAGTGTGCGGGAGATCGGGTTCTTC
>TRBJ2-5|.|TRBV6-1|TRBD2
CASTKGLAGTNF
TGTGCCAGCACTAAGGGACTAGCGGGGACAAACTTC
>TRBJ2-7|.|TRBV4-1|.
CASSQTGQRYEQYF
TGCGCCAGCAGCCAAACCGGGCAACGCTACGAGCAGTACTTC
>TRBJ2-3|.|TRBV29-1|TRBD2
CSVDGTSGRTDTQYF
TGCAGCGTTGACGGTACTAGCGGACGCACAGATACGCAGTATTTT
>TRBJ1-5|.|TRBV6-1|.
CASSEGGGADQPQHF
TGTGCCAGCAGTGAAGGGGGGGGCGCGGATCAGCCCCAGCATTTT
>TRBJ1-5|.|TRBV7-9|.
CASSSVGGAVSNQPQHF
TGTGCCAGCAGCTCTGTTGGGGGGGCAGTTAGCAATCAGCCCCAGCATTTT
>TRBJ2-1|.|TRBV9|TRBD2
CASSKTPGLAFDEQFF
TGTGCCAGCAGCAAAACGCCGGGACTAGCTTTCGATGAGCAGTTCTTC
>TRBJ2-1|.|TRBV7-9|.
CASSLFSGSSYNEQFF
TGTGCCAGCAGCTTATTTAGCGGCAGCTCCTACAATGAGCAGTTCTTC
>TRBJ1-1|.|TRBV10-3|.
CAISAPGAGTEAFF
TGTGCCATCAGTGCCCCAGGGGCGGGCACTGAAGCTTTCTTT
>TRBJ1-2|few|TRBV2|.
CASSDWVGYTF
TGTGCCAGCAGTGATTGGGTTGGCTACACCTTC
>TRBJ1-5|.|TRBV7-2|TRBD1
CASSWTGGDQPQHF
TGTGCCAGCAGCTGGACAGGGGGCGATCAGCCCCAGCATTTT
>TRBJ1-4|.|TRBV9|.
CASSPYEGRKSPTNEKLFF
TGTGCCAGCAGCCCTTACGAGGGACGGAAGAGTCCAACTAATGAAAAACTGTTTTTT
>TRBJ1-1|.|TRBV5-5|.
CASSFYSLNTEAFF
TGTGCCAGCAGCTTCTACAGCCTGAACACTGAAGCTTTCTTT
>TRBJ1-2|.|TRBV9|TRBD1
CASSVDDRGIYGYTF
TGTGCCAGCAGCGTAGACGACAGGGGCATATATGGCTACACCTTC